These T cell receptor beta chains were read from a single sample in a study of Ad26.COV2.S vaccination and SARS-CoV-2 variants. Method: immunoSEQ multiplex PCR; TCRdb's copy keeps in-frame clones and lacks some. The table shows under 500,000 clones, with approximately 92% occurring only once. The sample was peripheral blood, taken in a trial of Ad26.COV2.S vaccine versus placebo. These receptors were obtained from a person aged 18-65 years who received the Ad26.COV2.S COVID-19 vaccine or a placebo. Both conserved end residues are part of each CDR3. The D gene is left open where the match is weak. The size field is filled for only some rows; it gives once, few, many or a size class.

size: NA; V: TRBV24-1; D: NA; J: TRBJ1-2; DNA: TGTGCCACCAGTGATTTTAGGATGAATGGCTACACCTTC; CDR3: CATSDFRMNGYTF
size: NA; V: TRBV10-2; D: NA; J: TRBJ1-1; DNA: TGCGCCAGCAGTGTTCGGGATATGAACACTGAAGCTTTCTTT; CDR3: CASSVRDMNTEAFF
size: few; V: TRBV14; D: NA; J: TRBJ1-3; DNA: TGTGCCAGCAGCCAAGATTTCTCCGGAAACACCATATATTTT; CDR3: CASSQDFSGNTIYF
size: NA; V: TRBV4-1; D: NA; J: TRBJ1-6; DNA: TGCGCCAGCAGCCAAGATCGGGCAGGAGCGAATTCACCCCTCCACTTT; CDR3: CASSQDRAGANSPLHF
size: few; V: TRBV10-2; D: NA; J: TRBJ1-1; DNA: TGCGCCAGCAGTGAGGGGGGATTGAACACTGAAGCTTTCTTT; CDR3: CASSEGGLNTEAFF
size: NA; V: TRBV7-8; D: NA; J: TRBJ2-3; DNA: TGTGCCAGCAGTTCCGGTTTGGCCGCCGGAGCAGATACGCAGTATTTT; CDR3: CASSSGLAAGADTQYF
size: NA; V: TRBV5-1; D: NA; J: TRBJ2-1; DNA: TGCGCCAGCAGCCGGGACCAGGGTGGGAGCTCCTACAATGAGCAGTTCTTC; CDR3: CASSRDQGGSSYNEQFF
size: once; V: TRBV10-3; D: TRBD2; J: TRBJ2-1; DNA: TGTGCCACCGGGAGGAACGATGAGCAGTTCTTC; CDR3: CATGRNDEQFF
size: NA; V: TRBV25-1; D: NA; J: TRBJ2-7; DNA: TGTGCCAGCAGTGAACCCCCACAACATGACTCCTACGAGCAGTACTTC; CDR3: CASSEPPQHDSYEQYF
size: NA; V: TRBV7-2; D: TRBD1; J: TRBJ1-1; DNA: TGTGCCAGCAGCTCCACAGGGGGTAGGACTGAAGCTTTCTTT; CDR3: CASSSTGGRTEAFF
size: NA; V: TRBV5-6; D: NA; J: TRBJ2-5; DNA: TGTGCCAGCAGCTTCCAAGAGACCCAGTACTTC; CDR3: CASSFQETQYF
size: NA; V: TRBV11-2; D: TRBD2; J: TRBJ2-7; DNA: TGTGCCAGCAGCTTACGCCCCAGGACTAGCGGGGGCCTTGAGCAGTACTTC; CDR3: CASSLRPRTSGGLEQYF
size: NA; V: TRBV6-2/TRBV6-3; D: NA; J: TRBJ2-1; DNA: TGTGCCAGCAGTTACTCGATTTCATATTACAATGAGCAGTTCTTC; CDR3: CASSYSISYYNEQFF
size: NA; V: TRBV20-1; D: NA; J: TRBJ1-5; DNA: TGCAGTGCTGCTGCCCATCAGCCCCAGCATTTT; CDR3: CSAAAHQPQHF
size: NA; V: TRBV19; D: NA; J: TRBJ1-4; DNA: TGTGCCAGTAGTAACGGGGTCGCTGGCGAAAAACTGTTTTTT; CDR3: CASSNGVAGEKLFF
size: NA; V: TRBV2; D: NA; J: TRBJ1-1; DNA: TGTGCCAGCAGTGAATCCTTCCGGGAGTTTCGTGTATCCACTGAAGCTTTCTTT; CDR3: CASSESFREFRVSTEAFF
size: NA; V: TRBV19; D: NA; J: TRBJ2-2; DNA: TGTGCCAGTAGTATCTCCCTGAACACCGGGGAGCTGTTTTTT; CDR3: CASSISLNTGELFF
size: once; V: TRBV29-1; D: TRBD2; J: TRBJ2-7; DNA: TGCAGCGGCGGGCCGTGGGGGGGCGAGCAGTACTTC; CDR3: CSGGPWGGEQYF
size: many; V: TRBV6-1; D: TRBD2; J: TRBJ2-1; DNA: TGTGCCAGCAGTGAACTAGCGGGGGGGTACAATGAGCAGTTCTTC; CDR3: CASSELAGGYNEQFF
size: NA; V: TRBV6-2/TRBV6-3; D: NA; J: TRBJ1-1; DNA: TGTGCCAGCAGTTACTTGGGGAGGGACACTGAAGCTTTCTTT; CDR3: CASSYLGRDTEAFF
size: NA; V: TRBV2; D: NA; J: TRBJ1-1; DNA: TGTGCCAGCAGACGAATGACAGAGAACACTGAAGCTTTCTTT; CDR3: CASRRMTENTEAFF
size: NA; V: TRBV30; D: TRBD1; J: TRBJ1-1; DNA: TGTGCCTGGAGTGCCCCCGACAGGGGTCTGGCTGAAGCTTTCTTT; CDR3: CAWSAPDRGLAEAFF
size: NA; V: TRBV7-9; D: TRBD1; J: TRBJ2-7; DNA: TGTGCCAGCAGTTCCGGACAGGGGGCCTACGAGCAGTACTTC; CDR3: CASSSGQGAYEQYF
size: NA; V: TRBV15; D: TRBD1; J: TRBJ1-5; DNA: TGTGCCACCAGCAGGGTTGGACAGGGTAGCAATCAGCCCCAGCATTTT; CDR3: CATSRVGQGSNQPQHF
size: NA; V: TRBV4-1; D: NA; J: TRBJ1-1; DNA: TGCGCCAGCAGCCAAGATCGGGGGAGAAACACTGAAGCTTTCTTT; CDR3: CASSQDRGRNTEAFF
size: NA; V: TRBV19; D: TRBD1; J: TRBJ2-1; DNA: TGTGCCAGTAGTATAGATCTACACTCCGGGACAGGAAATGAGCAGTTCTTC; CDR3: CASSIDLHSGTGNEQFF
size: NA; V: TRBV7-2; D: TRBD2; J: TRBJ2-3; DNA: TGTGCCAGCAGCTTAGTACCTCCTAGCGGGGCCCTAGCGCTACGTGGGTATTTT; CDR3: CASSLVPPSGALALRGYF
size: NA; V: TRBV10-3; D: TRBD1; J: TRBJ1-2; DNA: TGTGCCATCACGCCTGGTGGGACAGGGTATGGCTACACCTTC; CDR3: CAITPGGTGYGYTF
size: few; V: TRBV7-6; D: TRBD1; J: TRBJ2-6; DNA: TGTGCCAGCAGCCAACAGGGGGCCGGGGCCAACGTCCTGACTTTC; CDR3: CASSQQGAGANVLTF
size: NA; V: TRBV2; D: NA; J: TRBJ2-3; DNA: TGTGCCAGCAGTGTTATCCAACGGGGTACGCAGTATTTT; CDR3: CASSVIQRGTQYF
size: NA; V: TRBV2; D: NA; J: TRBJ2-7; DNA: TGTGCCAGCAGGGTGGACAATTACTCCTACGAGCAGTACTTC; CDR3: CASRVDNYSYEQYF
size: NA; V: TRBV6-1; D: TRBD2; J: TRBJ2-1; DNA: TGTGCCAGCAGTGCCCAGGGGACTAGCTCCTACAATGAGCAGTTCTTC; CDR3: CASSAQGTSSYNEQFF
size: NA; V: TRBV11-3; D: TRBD1; J: TRBJ1-2; DNA: TGTGCCAGCAGCCTCACAGGGGGGTATGGCTACACCTTC; CDR3: CASSLTGGYGYTF
size: NA; V: TRBV4-3; D: NA; J: TRBJ2-6; DNA: TGCGCCAGCAGCGCCAGTGGAGCTGGGGCCAACGTCCTGACTTTC; CDR3: CASSASGAGANVLTF
size: NA; V: TRBV7-9; D: NA; J: TRBJ1-5; DNA: TGTGCCAGCAGCCCTTTTACCGGGGGCATGGGGGATCAGCCCCAGCATTTT; CDR3: CASSPFTGGMGDQPQHF
size: NA; V: TRBV6-5; D: NA; J: TRBJ1-5; DNA: TGTGCCAGCATGTCTCAGGGTTCCAATCAGCCCCAGCATTTT; CDR3: CASMSQGSNQPQHF
size: NA; V: TRBV19; D: TRBD2; J: TRBJ2-3; DNA: TGTGCCAGTAGTGCCTATAGCGGGGGGTTGACAGATACGCAGTATTTT; CDR3: CASSAYSGGLTDTQYF
size: NA; V: TRBV27; D: NA; J: TRBJ2-7; DNA: TGTGCCAGCAGTTACGGTGGGGAGGGGGCCTACGAGCAGTACTTC; CDR3: CASSYGGEGAYEQYF